Here is one TCR beta chain with its context. Its antigen is not known. These data are taken from a study of OX40 agonist ivuxolimab in advanced cancers. The overall study: An agonistic human IgG2 monoclonal antibody against OX40 (CD134) was given. Head and neck, renal cell, melanoma or hepatocellular carcinoma were the cancers that dose-escalation patients had.

Sequencing was performed with immunoSEQ multiplex PCR; in TCRdb, only in-frame clones are kept and a portion is missing. The profile shows approximately 58,000 clones, approximately 90% of them singletons. Broader study findings: CD4+ and CD8+ blood T cells expanded clonally by week 6 at 0.1 to 3.0 mg/kg.

Germline V lookup: CDR1 SNHLY, CDR2 FYNNEI. The CDR3 has 17 residues. V lost 2 bases and J lost 4; bases outside the gene matches: 8. This chain uses TRBV2 with TRBJ1-6, with 7 bases that match TRBD1. This sequence was found in an adult with an advanced solid tumor such as melanoma, head and neck, liver or kidney cancer. Sequenced material: CD4+ or CD8+ T cells sorted from blood, taken in a trial of the OX40 agonist ivuxolimab. In DNA form, the CDR3 reads TGTGCCAGCAGTGAATTGTTCCCGGGACAGTATAATTCACCCCTCCACTTT. This gives the protein CASSELFPGQYNSPLHF. Full variable domain (missing parts from reference TRBV2 and TRBJ1-6): EPEVTQTPSHQVTQMGQEVILRCVPISNHLYFYWYRQILGQKVEFLVSFYNNEISEKSEIFDDQFSVERPDGSNFTLKIRSTKLEDSAMYFCASSELFPGQYNSPLHFGNGTRLTVT.